This TCR beta chain was identified during a study of long-term antiretroviral therapy in people with HIV. Notes on this clone: As yet, its antigen is unknown.

Study results and caveats: Controls had broader CDR3 length ranges than HIV repertoires did.

Running of the v3.0 immunoSEQ assay took place at survey level. For every sample, sequencing targeted about 40,000-50,000 T-cell genomes. Sequencing used immunoSEQ multiplex PCR; TCRdb keeps in-frame clones, though not all of them. The sample lists about 30,000 clones, 90% to 95% seen once, with about 3% in the top ten. CDR3 size: 15 residues. Between the trimmed V and J ends, which lost 3 bases and 0 bases, there was a span of 9 bases. Germline-derived CDR1 and CDR2 are MNHNS and SASEGT. For each donor, at least one pre-ART and at least two post-ART PBMC samples were available. Sequencing was performed on unsorted PBMCs, taken approximately 7.4 years after starting antiretroviral therapy. J is TRBJ1-3 and V is TRBV6-1; D not certain. The TCR comes from a man between 45 and 60 years old with HIV. Here the CDR3 DNA reads TGTGCCAGCAGTGATACTAGAAGCTCTGGAAACACCATATATTTT. Protein sequence: CASSDTRSSGNTIYF.